One T cell receptor beta chain is described in this entry. The record originates from a study of CD8 T cells in Susac syndrome. Reverse transcription used about 0.45 to 1 ug RNA and random hexamers. The amplification used immunoSEQ multiplex PCR on TCR beta CDR3; it spanned 54 Vbeta and 13 Jbeta. MiXCR, applied by TCRdb to the immunoSEQ multiplex PCR reads, yields one record per CDR3 protein. The table shows more than 150,000 distinct CDR3 sequences, with approximately 95% occurring only once. High-throughput TCR beta sequencing covered peripheral CD8+ and CD4+ T cells. The V end lost 5 bases, the J end lost 3 bases, and 11 bases lay between the germline ends. From germline, CDR1 is SNHLY and CDR2 FYNNEI. This CDR3 spans 13 amino acids.

J is TRBJ2-7 and V is TRBV2; TRBD1 is a possible D gene (5 bases). The sequenced sample was CD4+ T cells from PBMCs. The receptor comes from a human donor with Susac syndrome. CDR3 sequence (DNA): TGTGCCAGCAGTCGGCAGGGTTTCTACGAGCAGTACTTC. Translating it yields CASSRQGFYEQYF. Full variable domain (remainder filled in from reference TRBV2 and TRBJ2-7): EPEVTQTPSHQVTQMGQEVILRCVPISNHLYFYWYRQILGQKVEFLVSFYNNEISEKSEIFDDQFSVERPDGSNFTLKIRSTKLEDSAMYFCASSRQGFYEQYFGPGTRLTVT.